The entry below gives a single T cell receptor (beta chain) sequence along with its context. This CDR3 spans 12 amino acids. Germline loops: CDR1 GTSNPN, CDR2 SVGIG (reference sequence). The J segment lost 13 bases and the V segment lost 7 bases, leaving 10 bases of the junction unmatched. This sample is part of a study of blood T cell repertoires in COVID-19. Study as a whole: The cDNA or gDNA used as material had been derived from T cells, B-cell-depleted T cells, or PBMCs.

In the authors' methods: It was from reference gene primer amplification that nucleated cell counts were estimated. Using immunoSEQ multiplex PCR, the repertoire was profiled, and TCRdb retains in-frame clones only, with some absent. D and trimming were read from the DNA, whereas the V and J calls and clone size are those reported in that table. Of roughly 14,000 clones listed, around nine tenths are singletons. The chain recombines TRBV30 with TRBJ1-6; 7 bases fit TRBD1. The specimen was peripheral blood. The clonotype was recovered from a human donor with active COVID-19. The donor label of this sample is uncertain. CDR3 sequence: CASTGALAPLHF. The CDR3 DNA reads as TGTGCCTCCACAGGGGCCCTGGCTCCCCTCCACTTT.